This is a list of T cell receptor beta chains from one sample in a study of CD8+ T cells in alopecia areata. The assay was immunoSEQ multiplex PCR, and TCRdb's table has in-frame clones only and misses some. The sample contains 100,000 to 150,000 clones, roughly 58% of which appear only once. This material consisted of CD8+ T cells sorted from blood, taken at week 4, from a patient treated with tofacitinib. The receptors derive from a human donor with alopecia areata. CDR3s include the opening cysteine and the closing phenylalanine or tryptophan. D genes are given only for firm matches. Expanded clones get a size class; other rows say once, few or many, or leave the size out.

V gene: TRBV5-6; D gene: -; clone size: few; J gene: TRBJ2-3; CDR3 DNA: TGTGCCAGCAGCTTGGAGCCCCGGGACAGCACAGATACGCAGTATTTT; CDR3 protein: CASSLEPRDSTDTQYF
V gene: TRBV4-1; D gene: -; clone size: few; J gene: TRBJ2-3; CDR3 DNA: TGCGCCAGCAGCCAAGTCCCTGAGGGCACAGATACGCAGTATTTT; CDR3 protein: CASSQVPEGTDTQYF
V gene: TRBV27; D gene: -; clone size: few; J gene: TRBJ1-5; CDR3 DNA: TGTGCCAGCAGTTTACAGGGGAATCAGCCCCAGCATTTT; CDR3 protein: CASSLQGNQPQHF
V gene: TRBV10-3; D gene: TRBD1; clone size: -; J gene: TRBJ1-6; CDR3 DNA: TGTGCCATCAGTGAGATCGAGGGGGCCGATAATTCACCCCTCCACTTT; CDR3 protein: CAISEIEGADNSPLHF
V gene: TRBV30; D gene: -; clone size: -; J gene: TRBJ1-2; CDR3 DNA: TGTGCCTGGAGTGTATATAAAGGGGGTGGCTACACCTTC; CDR3 protein: CAWSVYKGGGYTF
V gene: TRBV30; D gene: -; clone size: few; J gene: TRBJ2-1; CDR3 DNA: TGTGCCTGGAGTGTAGTGTCCTACAATGAGCAGTTCTTC; CDR3 protein: CAWSVVSYNEQFF
V gene: TRBV5-6; D gene: -; clone size: -; J gene: TRBJ2-1; CDR3 DNA: TGTGCCAGCAGCTTGCAGGCTTACGATGAGCAGTTCTTC; CDR3 protein: CASSLQAYDEQFF
V gene: TRBV30; D gene: -; clone size: -; J gene: TRBJ2-5; CDR3 DNA: TGTGCCTGGACTAAGGTAGCCACGGGGGAGACCCAGTACTTC; CDR3 protein: CAWTKVATGETQYF
V gene: TRBV30; D gene: -; clone size: once; J gene: TRBJ2-7; CDR3 DNA: TGTGCCTGGAGTCCTTTGGACGAGCAGTACTTC; CDR3 protein: CAWSPLDEQYF
V gene: TRBV29-1; D gene: -; clone size: few; J gene: TRBJ1-4; CDR3 DNA: TGCAGCGTTGAAGGCAACGACCCCCGAGGCGGTGAAAAACTGTTTTTT; CDR3 protein: CSVEGNDPRGGEKLFF
V gene: TRBV5-1; D gene: -; clone size: -; J gene: TRBJ1-2; CDR3 DNA: TGCGCCAGCAGCGCCGGAACAGGGATGGATGGCTACACCTTC; CDR3 protein: CASSAGTGMDGYTF
V gene: TRBV5-6; D gene: -; clone size: -; J gene: TRBJ2-1; CDR3 DNA: TGTGCCAGCAGCCCGGGGACTGTCGGTGAGCAGTTCTTC; CDR3 protein: CASSPGTVGEQFF
V gene: TRBV10-3; D gene: -; clone size: -; J gene: TRBJ2-5; CDR3 DNA: TGTGCCATCAGTGAGTCCCACCAAGAGACCCAGTACTTC; CDR3 protein: CAISESHQETQYF
V gene: TRBV29-1; D gene: TRBD1; clone size: -; J gene: TRBJ1-2; CDR3 DNA: TGCAGCGTAACCAGGACAGGGGGGGACTATGGCTACACCTTC; CDR3 protein: CSVTRTGGDYGYTF
V gene: TRBV29-1; D gene: -; clone size: -; J gene: TRBJ2-5; CDR3 DNA: TGCAGCGTTGAACCCCGGGATACAGGGGAGACCCAGTACTTC; CDR3 protein: CSVEPRDTGETQYF
V gene: TRBV27; D gene: -; clone size: -; J gene: TRBJ1-5; CDR3 DNA: TGTGCCAGCAGTCGTCGGTTCAATCAGCCCCAGCATTTT; CDR3 protein: CASSRRFNQPQHF
V gene: TRBV27; D gene: -; clone size: -; J gene: TRBJ1-1; CDR3 DNA: TGTGCCAGCAGTTCAAGGGTGAACACTGAAGCTTTCTTT; CDR3 protein: CASSSRVNTEAFF
V gene: TRBV25-1; D gene: TRBD1; clone size: -; J gene: TRBJ1-2; CDR3 DNA: TGTGCCAGCAGTGAATTAAGGGGACAGGGGGGTAACTATGGCTACACCTTC; CDR3 protein: CASSELRGQGGNYGYTF
V gene: TRBV13; D gene: -; clone size: -; J gene: TRBJ2-5; CDR3 DNA: TGTGCCAGCAGCCCCACGGACCCAGAGACCCAGTACTTC; CDR3 protein: CASSPTDPETQYF
V gene: TRBV2; D gene: TRBD1; clone size: few; J gene: TRBJ1-5; CDR3 DNA: TGTGCCAGCCAGAATTCAGGGGGCGTTCAGCCCCAGCATTTT; CDR3 protein: CASQNSGGVQPQHF
V gene: TRBV29-1; D gene: -; clone size: -; J gene: TRBJ1-2; CDR3 DNA: TGCAGCGTCCCCCGCTCGAGAGTCCAAGGTTCATATGGCTACACCTTC; CDR3 protein: CSVPRSRVQGSYGYTF
V gene: TRBV27; D gene: TRBD1; clone size: -; J gene: TRBJ2-7; CDR3 DNA: TGTGCCAGCAGCTACACAGGGGACTACGAGCAGTACTTC; CDR3 protein: CASSYTGDYEQYF
V gene: TRBV2; D gene: -; clone size: few; J gene: TRBJ2-5; CDR3 DNA: TGTGCCAGCAGTGAAGTTGGGATGGTCCAAGAGACCCAGTACTTC; CDR3 protein: CASSEVGMVQETQYF
V gene: TRBV30; D gene: -; clone size: -; J gene: TRBJ1-1; CDR3 DNA: TGTGCCTGGATTCAGGGGAACACTGAAGCTTTCTTT; CDR3 protein: CAWIQGNTEAFF
V gene: TRBV28; D gene: TRBD1; clone size: -; J gene: TRBJ2-5; CDR3 DNA: TGTGCCAGCTCACCACAGGGGGCCGGAGAGACCCAGTACTTC; CDR3 protein: CASSPQGAGETQYF
V gene: TRBV4-1; D gene: -; clone size: -; J gene: TRBJ1-1; CDR3 DNA: TGCGCCAGCAGTCTGGACCCTTCCCCTGAGGCTTTCTTT; CDR3 protein: CASSLDPSPEAFF
V gene: TRBV2; D gene: TRBD1; clone size: -; J gene: TRBJ2-7; CDR3 DNA: TGTGCCAGCAGTGTTTGGACAGGGCGGGACTACGAGCAGTACTTC; CDR3 protein: CASSVWTGRDYEQYF
V gene: TRBV29-1; D gene: -; clone size: few; J gene: TRBJ1-2; CDR3 DNA: TGCAGCGTTGAAGACGAAACCAGGGTCCCCTATGGCTACACCTTC; CDR3 protein: CSVEDETRVPYGYTF
V gene: TRBV7-8; D gene: -; clone size: -; J gene: TRBJ2-3; CDR3 DNA: TGTGCCAGCAGCCGGTACGAGGGCACAGATACGCAGTATTTT; CDR3 protein: CASSRYEGTDTQYF
V gene: TRBV4-2; D gene: TRBD2; clone size: -; J gene: TRBJ2-7; CDR3 DNA: TGTGCCAGCAGCCAAGGGATGACTAGCGGGGGGGATACCTACGAGCAGTACTTC; CDR3 protein: CASSQGMTSGGDTYEQYF
V gene: TRBV4-1; D gene: TRBD2; clone size: few; J gene: TRBJ2-1; CDR3 DNA: TGCGCCAGCAGCCAAGATGGGCTAGCGGGGGGCCACAATGAGCAGTTCTTC; CDR3 protein: CASSQDGLAGGHNEQFF
V gene: TRBV7-2; D gene: -; clone size: few; J gene: TRBJ2-7; CDR3 DNA: TGTGCCAGCAGCTTAGGGGACTCCTACGAGCAGTACTTC; CDR3 protein: CASSLGDSYEQYF
V gene: TRBV29-1; D gene: TRBD1; clone size: few; J gene: TRBJ2-3; CDR3 DNA: TGCAGCGGGGTGGACAGGGGCACAGATACGCAGTATTTT; CDR3 protein: CSGVDRGTDTQYF
V gene: TRBV29-1; D gene: -; clone size: few; J gene: TRBJ2-1; CDR3 DNA: TGCAGCGTCGGAGGGGGAACTACAGACGGCGATGAGCAGTTCTTC; CDR3 protein: CSVGGGTTDGDEQFF
V gene: TRBV30; D gene: -; clone size: few; J gene: TRBJ2-1; CDR3 DNA: TGTGCCTGGAGTGTAGGGTCCTACAATGAGCAGTTCTTC; CDR3 protein: CAWSVGSYNEQFF
V gene: TRBV5-6; D gene: -; clone size: -; J gene: TRBJ2-7; CDR3 DNA: TGTGCCAGCAGCAACTCAGAAATCTACGAGCAGTACTTC; CDR3 protein: CASSNSEIYEQYF
V gene: TRBV25-1; D gene: TRBD1; clone size: few; J gene: TRBJ2-3; CDR3 DNA: TGTGCCAGCAGGACAGGGGGTGCAGATACGCAGTATTTT; CDR3 protein: CASRTGGADTQYF
V gene: TRBV30; D gene: TRBD1; clone size: -; J gene: TRBJ2-1; CDR3 DNA: TGTGCCTGCAATACCGGGACAGGGGGCAACAATGAGCAGTTCTTC; CDR3 protein: CACNTGTGGNNEQFF
V gene: TRBV30; D gene: -; clone size: few; J gene: TRBJ2-3; CDR3 DNA: TGTGCCTGGTCGGACAGTTCAGATACGCAGTATTTT; CDR3 protein: CAWSDSSDTQYF
V gene: TRBV29-1; D gene: TRBD1; clone size: -; J gene: TRBJ2-7; CDR3 DNA: TGCAGCGTTGTGACCGGGACAGGGGACCACGAGCAGTACTTC; CDR3 protein: CSVVTGTGDHEQYF
V gene: TRBV7-8; D gene: -; clone size: -; J gene: TRBJ1-2; CDR3 DNA: TGTGCCAGCAGCTTAGAAGGGATCTATGGCTACACCTTC; CDR3 protein: CASSLEGIYGYTF
V gene: TRBV30; D gene: -; clone size: few; J gene: TRBJ2-1; CDR3 DNA: TGTGCCTGGAGTTTGGCCTACAATGAGCAGTTCTTC; CDR3 protein: CAWSLAYNEQFF
V gene: TRBV9; D gene: -; clone size: -; J gene: TRBJ2-7; CDR3 DNA: TGTGCCAGCAGCGTAGGGGAGAGTAGCTCCTACGAGCAGTACTTC; CDR3 protein: CASSVGESSSYEQYF
V gene: TRBV5-1; D gene: TRBD1; clone size: -; J gene: TRBJ1-2; CDR3 DNA: TGCGCCAGCAGCCCCGAGGGGGACAGATTCTATGGCTACACCTTC; CDR3 protein: CASSPEGDRFYGYTF
V gene: TRBV7-9; D gene: -; clone size: -; J gene: TRBJ2-5; CDR3 DNA: TGTGCCAGCAGCCCCCCGGCTAGGAGGGAGACCCAGTACTTC; CDR3 protein: CASSPPARRETQYF
V gene: TRBV18; D gene: -; clone size: few; J gene: TRBJ2-3; CDR3 DNA: TGTGCCAGCTCACCACACCCCGGGGATACGCAGTATTTT; CDR3 protein: CASSPHPGDTQYF
V gene: TRBV29-1; D gene: TRBD1; clone size: few; J gene: TRBJ2-1; CDR3 DNA: TGCAGCGTTGTTGAGGGACAGGAGACCAATGAGCAGTTCTTC; CDR3 protein: CSVVEGQETNEQFF
V gene: TRBV7-9; D gene: TRBD1; clone size: -; J gene: TRBJ1-2; CDR3 DNA: TGTGCCAGCAGCAGACAGGGGGCGGGCTATGGCTACACCTTC; CDR3 protein: CASSRQGAGYGYTF
V gene: TRBV4-1; D gene: TRBD1; clone size: -; J gene: TRBJ1-2; CDR3 DNA: TGCGCCAGCAGCCATCGACTCTGCGGGACAGCTAACTATGGCTACACCTTC; CDR3 protein: CASSHRLCGTANYGYTF
V gene: TRBV13; D gene: TRBD2; clone size: few; J gene: TRBJ2-3; CDR3 DNA: TGTGCCAGCAGGCGGGGGGGCACAGATACGCAGTATTTT; CDR3 protein: CASRRGGTDTQYF